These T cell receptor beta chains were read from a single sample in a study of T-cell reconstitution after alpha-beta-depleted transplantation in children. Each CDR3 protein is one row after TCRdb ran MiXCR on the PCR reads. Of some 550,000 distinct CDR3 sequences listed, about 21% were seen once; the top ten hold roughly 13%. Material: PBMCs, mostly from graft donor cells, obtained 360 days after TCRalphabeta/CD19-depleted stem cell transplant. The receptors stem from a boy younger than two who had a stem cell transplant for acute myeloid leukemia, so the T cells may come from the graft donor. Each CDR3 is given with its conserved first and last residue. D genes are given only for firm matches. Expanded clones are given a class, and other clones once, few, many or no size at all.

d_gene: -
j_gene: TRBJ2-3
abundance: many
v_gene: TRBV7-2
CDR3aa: CASGAPPNTQYF
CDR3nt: TGTGCCAGCGGGGCACCCCCCAATACGCAGTATTTT

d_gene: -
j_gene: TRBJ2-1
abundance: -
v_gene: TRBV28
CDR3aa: CASTGVVSYNEQFF
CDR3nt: TGTGCCAGCACCGGGGTGGTCTCCTACAATGAGCAGTTCTTC

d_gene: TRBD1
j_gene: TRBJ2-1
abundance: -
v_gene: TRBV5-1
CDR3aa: CASSLEGQGDDEQFF
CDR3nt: TGCGCCAGCAGCTTGGAGGGACAGGGGGATGATGAGCAGTTCTTC

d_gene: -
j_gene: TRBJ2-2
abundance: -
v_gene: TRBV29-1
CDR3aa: CSVPKGTNTGELFF
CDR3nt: TGCAGCGTTCCAAAGGGCACGAACACCGGGGAGCTGTTTTTT

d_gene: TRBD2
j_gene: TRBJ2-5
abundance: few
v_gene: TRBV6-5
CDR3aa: CASSYSIGTSGFQETQYF
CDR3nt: TGTGCCAGCAGTTACTCGATTGGGACTAGCGGATTCCAAGAGACCCAGTACTTC

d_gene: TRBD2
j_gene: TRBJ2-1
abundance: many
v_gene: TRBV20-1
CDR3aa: CSASDTGTSGDNEQFF
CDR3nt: TGCAGTGCTAGCGATACCGGGACTAGCGGCGACAATGAGCAGTTCTTC

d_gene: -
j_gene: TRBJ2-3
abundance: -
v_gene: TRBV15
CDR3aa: CATAAPKGHTDTQYF
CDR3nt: TGTGCCACCGCCGCCCCAAAGGGGCACACAGATACGCAGTATTTT

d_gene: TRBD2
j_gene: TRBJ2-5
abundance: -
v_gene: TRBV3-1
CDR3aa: CASGKSLAAQETQYF
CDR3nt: TGTGCCAGCGGCAAGTCGCTAGCGGCACAAGAGACCCAGTACTTC

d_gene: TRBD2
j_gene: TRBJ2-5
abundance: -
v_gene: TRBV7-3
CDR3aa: CASSPKGPSGGPGETQYF
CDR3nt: TGTGCCAGCAGCCCGAAAGGACCTAGCGGGGGGCCGGGAGAGACCCAGTACTTC

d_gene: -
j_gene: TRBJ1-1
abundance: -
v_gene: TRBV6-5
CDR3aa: CASSYSEGYTEAFF
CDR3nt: TGTGCCAGCAGTTACTCGGAGGGGTACACTGAAGCTTTCTTT

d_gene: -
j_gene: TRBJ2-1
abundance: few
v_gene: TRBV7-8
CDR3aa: CASSLVPGRTYNEQFF
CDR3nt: TGTGCCAGCAGCTTAGTGCCGGGGAGAACCTACAATGAGCAGTTCTTC

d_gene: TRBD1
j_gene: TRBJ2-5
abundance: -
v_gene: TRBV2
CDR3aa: CASTMSRDSNQETQYF
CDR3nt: TGTGCCAGCACCATGTCCCGGGACAGCAACCAAGAGACCCAGTACTTC

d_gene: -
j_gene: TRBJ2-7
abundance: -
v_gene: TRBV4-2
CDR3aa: CASSQELFGDYEQYF
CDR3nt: TGTGCCAGCAGCCAAGAACTATTCGGGGACTACGAGCAGTACTTC

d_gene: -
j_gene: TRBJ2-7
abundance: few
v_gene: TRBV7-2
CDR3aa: CASRRTANYEQYF
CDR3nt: TGTGCCAGCAGGAGGACAGCGAACTACGAGCAGTACTTC